The clone carrying this T cell receptor beta chain was seen ten or more times. This entry comes from a study of neurological immune-mediated disorders. CDR3 size: 14 residues. J lost 8 bases, V lost 3 bases, and 6 bases had no gene match. Germline CDR1 and CDR2: MGHDK and SYGVNS. One entry per CDR3 protein, called by TCRdb with MiXCR from the 5' RACE reads. Of roughly 70,000 distinct CDR3 sequences listed, 3.9% were seen once; the top ten hold roughly 1.4%. The TCR sequence derives from a young man with multiple sclerosis. This sequence joins TRBV25-1 and TRBJ2-1, with 8 bases fitting TRBD2. The sequencing sample was made of PBMCs. The CDR3 protein is CASSDSRGGYEQFF. The CDR3 nucleotides read TGTGCCAGCAGTGATTCACGGGGGGGCTATGAGCAGTTCTTC.